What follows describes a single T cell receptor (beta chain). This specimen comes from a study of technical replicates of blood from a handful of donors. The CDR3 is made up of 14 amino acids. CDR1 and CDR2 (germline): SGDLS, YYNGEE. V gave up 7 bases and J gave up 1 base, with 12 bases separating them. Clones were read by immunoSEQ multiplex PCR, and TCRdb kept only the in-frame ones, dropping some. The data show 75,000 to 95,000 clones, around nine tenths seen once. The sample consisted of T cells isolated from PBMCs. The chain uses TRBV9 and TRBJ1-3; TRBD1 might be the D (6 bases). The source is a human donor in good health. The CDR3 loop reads CASGGQNSGNTIYF. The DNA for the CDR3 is TGTGCCAGCGGCGGACAGAATTCTGGAAACACCATATATTTT.